Listed here are 10 T cell receptor beta chains from one sample, sequenced in a study of blood T cell repertoires in COVID-19. The repertoire was sequenced with immunoSEQ multiplex PCR; TCRdb's copy has only in-frame clones and lacks some. There are about 280,000 clones in the sample; about 82% occur only once, and approximately 5% lies in the top ten. Sequenced input: peripheral blood. Receptors were obtained from a man aged 45 to 65 with active or convalescent COVID-19.

CDR3: CASSLSRYTEAFF. CDR3 coding DNA: TGTGCCAGCAGTTTATCCAGGTACACTGAAGCTTTCTTT. This rearrangement joins TRBV27 to TRBJ1-1, with no clear D. Germline values: CDR1 MNHEY, CDR2 SMNVEV (reference sequence). The length of the CDR3 is 13 residues. With 0 bases removed from V and 3 bases from J, the gap between germline ends came to 5 bases.

The chain couples TRBV2 to TRBJ2-3; TRBD2 agrees at 9 bases. V shed 1 base and J 0 bases; nucleotides not matched to a gene: 5. Looked up from germline, CDR1 is SNHLY and CDR2 is FYNNEI. This CDR3 comprises 17 residues. The CDR3 DNA follows: TGTGCCAGCAGTGAAGGCGTGACTAGCGGTAGCACAGATACGCAGTATTTT. It yields the protein CASSEGVTSGSTDTQYF.

This clone has just one count. V and J are TRBV19 and TRBJ2-7; 7 bases agree with TRBD2. The CDR3 totals 13 residues. Per the germline V gene, CDR1 is LNHDA and CDR2 is SQIVND (reference sequence). The CDR3 DNA follows: TGTGCGAGGGAAACGGGGGGATTCTACGAGCAGTACTTC. It translates to CARETGGFYEQYF.

This chain links TRBV27 with TRBJ1-1; 8 bases agree with TRBD1. V lost 6 bases, J lost 1 base, and 4 bases stayed unmatched. CDR1 and CDR2 (germline): MNHEY, SMNVEV (reference sequence). There are 14 residues in the CDR3. CDR3 sequence (DNA): TGTGCCAGCAGGAGGACAGGGCAGAACACTGAAGCTTTCTTT. Its protein product is CASRRTGQNTEAFF.

The V gene is TRBV6-1, the J gene TRBJ2-1, with TRBD1 identical over 9 bases. The V gene's germline CDR1 is MNHNS and CDR2 SASEGT. The CDR3 spans 16 residues. V was clipped by 0 bases and J by 10 bases; unmatched bases: 10. CDR3 amino acids: CASSEAAVGTGKEQFF. The DNA for the CDR3 is TGTGCCAGCAGTGAAGCGGCCGTCGGGACAGGGAAGGAGCAGTTCTTC.

The chain has TRBV4-2 and TRBJ2-3; D possibly corresponds to TRBD1 (6 bases). Germline V gene data show CDR1 as LGHNA and CDR2 as YNFKEQ. The CDR3 covers 15 residues. Trimming pared 4 bases from V and 6 bases from J, leaving 17 bases between. The chain's CDR3 is CASSPRTGGQDTQYF. CDR3 nucleotides: TGTGCCAGCAGCCCCCGCACAGGTGGACAGGATACGCAGTATTTT.

The chain joins TRBV5-1 to TRBJ1-2; 7 bases line up with TRBD1. The junction had 6 bases not matched to a gene; V was cut back by 4 bases and J by 0 bases. The CDR3 spans 15 residues. CDR1 and CDR2 from the germline V gene are SGHRS and YFSETQ. The CDR3 DNA reads as TGCGCCAGCAGCCTAACCGGGACAGCTAACTATGGCTACACCTTC. Its protein product is CASSLTGTANYGYTF.

The rearrangement uses TRBV7-9 and TRBJ2-7; 10 nucleotides align to TRBD1. The V and J ends lost 8 bases and 2 bases, in that order; junction bases with no gene match: 9. Germline loops: CDR1 SEHNR, CDR2 FQNEAQ (reference sequence). The CDR3 is 15 amino acids. The CDR3 nucleotides are TGTGCCAGCGGCTCCCGGGACAGGGGACCCTACGAGCAGTACTTC. Protein sequence: CASGSRDRGPYEQYF.

The gene calls are TRBV4-2 and TRBJ1-1; D gene ambiguous. The CDR3 length is 13 residues. Trimming cost V 1 base and J 8 bases, with 11 bases left between them. The V gene's germline CDR1 is LGHNA and CDR2 YNFKEQ. CDR3 DNA sequence: TGTGCCAGCAGCCAAGGGTACGGGATCGAAGCTTTCTTT. It yields the protein CASSQGYGIEAFF.

The V call is TRBV9, the J call TRBJ2-1; 10 positions agree with TRBD2. Germline values: CDR1 SGDLS, CDR2 YYNGEE. The CDR3 contains 16 residues. With 2 bases clipped from V and 1 base from J, the junction kept 3 bases outside the gene matches. The CDR3 DNA reads as TGTGCCAGCAGCGTCGAACTAGCGGGATCCTACAATGAGCAGTTCTTC. It specifies CASSVELAGSYNEQFF.